This T cell receptor (beta chain) was found in a study of blood T cell repertoires in COVID-19. Methods used by the authors: By means of reference gene primer amplification, nucleated cell counts were estimated. TCRdb's table, derived via immunoSEQ multiplex PCR, lists solely in-frame clones and lacks some. The DNA gave D and trimming, while V, J and clone size come from that table. The sample lists about 150,000 clones; around 79% were seen once. The germline V gene has CDR1 SGHVS and CDR2 FNYEAQ. This CDR3 has 15 amino acids. The V gene lost 5 bases and the J gene lost 7 bases, with 17 bases spanning the gap.

This receptor was obtained from an elderly man with acute or convalescent COVID-19. The sample consisted of peripheral blood. The chain is built from TRBV7-6 and TRBJ1-4; D ambiguous. The CDR3 is CASSPTNGEGEKLFF. The CDR3 nucleotides are TGTGCCAGCAGCCCGACAAATGGGGAGGGTGAAAAACTGTTTTTT.